A selection of T cell receptor beta chains follows, all from one sample in a study of tumor-infiltrating lymphocytes in primary liver carcinoma. In TCRdb, the multiplex PCR reads were re-called with MiXCR into one record per CDR3 protein. The sample has 150,000 to 200,000 distinct CDR3 sequences, less than 70% seen once. Sequencing used peripheral blood. The receptors were gathered from an older woman with primary liver carcinoma and hepatitis B virus infection. Both conserved end residues are part of each CDR3. Fields, in order: clone size, D gene, V gene, J gene, CDR3 protein, CDR3 DNA. The D gene is left open where the match is weak. Where a row states a size, it is once, few, many or the class of an expanded clone; other rows omit it.

.	TRBD2	TRBV9	TRBJ2-1	CASSPRTSGRGYNEQFF	TGTGCCAGCAGCCCTCGGACTAGCGGGAGGGGATACAATGAGCAGTTCTTC
many	.	TRBV6-1	TRBJ1-1	CASSELWQVILNTEAFF	TGTGCCAGCAGTGAACTATGGCAGGTGATCTTGAACACTGAAGCTTTCTTT
many	TRBD1	TRBV12-3/TRBV12-4	TRBJ2-5	CASSGTGGETQYF	TGTGCCAGCAGCGGGACAGGAGGAGAGACCCAGTACTTC
.	.	TRBV6-1	TRBJ1-2	CAGIIRGGGHGYTF	TGTGCCGGCATAATCAGAGGCGGGGGACATGGCTATACCTTC
.	TRBD1	TRBV12-3/TRBV12-4	TRBJ2-1	CASWDRGLYEQFF	TGTGCCAGCTGGGACAGGGGGTTGTATGAGCAGTTCTTC
.	TRBD1	TRBV12-3/TRBV12-4	TRBJ2-5	CTSSTDRARTQYF	TGTACCAGCAGTACGGACAGGGCCAGGACCCAGTACTTC
once	TRBD1	TRBV12-3/TRBV12-4	TRBJ2-3	CASSFRQGVADTQDF	TGTGCCAGCAGTTTTCGGCAGGGGGTCGCAGATACGCAGGATTTT
.	.	TRBV11-2	TRBJ1-1	CASIIQGLMNTEAFF	TGTGCCAGCATCATCCAGGGCCTGATGAACACTGAAGCTTTCTTT
many	TRBD2	TRBV11-1	TRBJ2-1	CASRPGLADSTYNEQFF	TGTGCCAGCAGACCAGGACTAGCGGATTCAACTTACAATGAGCAGTTCTTC
many	TRBD2	TRBV6-2/TRBV6-3	TRBJ2-1	CASRHGLVNEQFF	TGTGCCAGCAGACACGGACTAGTCAATGAGCAGTTCTTC
once	TRBD1	TRBV10-3	TRBJ1-1	CAISERGRDRREAFF	TGTGCCATCAGCGAAAGGGGGCGGGACAGGCGTGAAGCTTTCTTT
.	TRBD2	TRBV7-8	TRBJ2-3	CASRSSGRDYTQYF	TGTGCCAGCAGATCTAGCGGGAGAGATTATACGCAGTATTTT
.	.	TRBV11-2	TRBJ2-7	CASSLIRNYEQYF	TGTGCCAGCAGCTTAATACGGAACTACGAGCAGTACTTC
once	.	TRBV11-2	TRBJ1-5	CASGNGHSNQPRHF	TGTGCCAGCGGGAACGGACATAGCAATCAGCCCCGTCACTTT
many	.	TRBV4-1	TRBJ2-1	CASSQVVSGFNEQFF	TGCGCCAGCAGCCAAGTTGTATCAGGTTTCAATGAGCAGTTCTTC
once	.	TRBV11-2	TRBJ2-2	CASSLERTGEPFF	TGTGCCAGCAGCTTAGAGCGGACCGGGGAGCCGTTTTTT
once	.	TRBV6-2/TRBV6-3	TRBJ1-2	CVSIDRSSYGYTF	TGTGTCAGCATTGATAGGAGCTCATATGGCTACACCTTC
many	.	TRBV6-1	TRBJ1-5	CASAAQVRLNQPQHF	TGTGCCAGCGCGGCTCAGGTTCGGCTTAATCAGCCCCAGCATTTT
many	TRBD1	TRBV12-3/TRBV12-4	TRBJ1-2	CASSPRQGSSYGYTF	TGTGCCAGCAGCCCTCGACAGGGATCCAGCTATGGCTACACCTTC
.	.	TRBV5-1	TRBJ1-6	CASSPLGAHNSPLHF	TGCGCCAGCAGCCCCCTGGGGGCGCATAATTCACCCCTCCACTTT
.	TRBD2	TRBV28	TRBJ2-7	CASSNRGLVGAYEQYF	TGTGCCAGCAGTAACAGAGGACTAGTTGGTGCCTACGAGCAGTACTTC
.	.	TRBV29-1	TRBJ2-1	CSVPGPNNDQFF	TGCAGCGTACCCGGGCCAAACAATGACCAGTTCTTC
.	TRBD2	TRBV11-2	TRBJ2-7	CASSHPGLAGEGEQYF	TGTGCCAGCAGTCACCCGGGGCTAGCGGGAGAAGGGGAGCAGTACTTC
once	.	TRBV12-3/TRBV12-4	TRBJ2-4	CASTDWAQGQNIQYF	TGTGCCAGCACCGACTGGGCGCAGGGGCAAAACATTCAGTACTTC
.	.	TRBV6-5	TRBJ1-2	CASSYGGRIYGYTF	TGTGCTAGCAGTTACGGGGGGCGGATCTATGGCTACACCTTC
.	TRBD1	TRBV11-2	TRBJ2-3	CASSATPGTGDNQPQYF	TGTGCCAGCAGCGCCACTCCGGGGACAGGGGACAATCAGCCCCAGTATTTT
many	.	TRBV29-1	TRBJ1-2	CSAEGWDGYTF	TGCAGCGCTGAGGGGTGGGATGGCTACACCTTC
.	.	TRBV11-1	TRBJ2-1	CASSLGTVSEQFF	TGCGCCAGCAGCTTAGGGACTGTAAGTGAGCAGTTCTTC
.	TRBD2	TRBV11-2	TRBJ2-7	CVCSLGGSPSYEQYF	TGTGTCTGCAGCTTAGGCGGGAGCCCCTCCTACGAGCAGTACTTC
.	.	TRBV7-9	TRBJ2-4	CASSLAYQGVAKNIQYF	TGTGCCAGCAGCTTAGCGTACCAGGGAGTCGCCAAAAACATTCAGTACTTC